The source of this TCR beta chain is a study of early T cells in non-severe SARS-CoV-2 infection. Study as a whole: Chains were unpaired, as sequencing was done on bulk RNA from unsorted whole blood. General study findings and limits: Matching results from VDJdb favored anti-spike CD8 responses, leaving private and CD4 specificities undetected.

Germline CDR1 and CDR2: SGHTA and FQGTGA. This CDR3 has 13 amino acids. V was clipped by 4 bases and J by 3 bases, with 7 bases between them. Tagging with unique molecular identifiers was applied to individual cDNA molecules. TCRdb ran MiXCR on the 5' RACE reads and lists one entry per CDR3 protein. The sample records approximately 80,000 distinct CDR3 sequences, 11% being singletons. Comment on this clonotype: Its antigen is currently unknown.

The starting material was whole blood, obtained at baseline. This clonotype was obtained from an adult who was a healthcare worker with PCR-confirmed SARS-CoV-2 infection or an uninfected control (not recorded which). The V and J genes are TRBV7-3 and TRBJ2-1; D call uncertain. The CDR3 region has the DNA TGTGCCAGCAGCTCCTCAGACTACAATGAGCAGTTCTTC. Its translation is CASSSSDYNEQFF.